This T cell receptor (beta chain) was sequenced for a study of blood T cell repertoires in COVID-19. The authors' processing: From reference gene primer amplification, estimates of nucleated cell counts were derived. Measured with immunoSEQ multiplex PCR; TCRdb has only the in-frame clones, and not every one. The DNA was the basis for D and trimming; V, J and clone size are from that table. There are about 160,000 clones in the sample; 85% to 95% occur only once, and less than 2% lies in the top ten. V lost 4 bases and J 0 bases, leaving 10 bases between the germline ends. Per the germline V gene, CDR1 is SGHTS and CDR2 is YDEGEE. This CDR3 comprises 15 residues.

The sample comprised peripheral blood. The chain uses TRBV5-8 and TRBJ1-4; D is uncertain. This TCR came from a woman in her fifties or sixties with COVID-19, enrolled during active disease. This chain's CDR3 is CASSPRGATNEKLFF. The CDR3 DNA sequence: TGTGCCAGCAGCCCTCGGGGAGCAACTAATGAAAAACTGTTTTTT.